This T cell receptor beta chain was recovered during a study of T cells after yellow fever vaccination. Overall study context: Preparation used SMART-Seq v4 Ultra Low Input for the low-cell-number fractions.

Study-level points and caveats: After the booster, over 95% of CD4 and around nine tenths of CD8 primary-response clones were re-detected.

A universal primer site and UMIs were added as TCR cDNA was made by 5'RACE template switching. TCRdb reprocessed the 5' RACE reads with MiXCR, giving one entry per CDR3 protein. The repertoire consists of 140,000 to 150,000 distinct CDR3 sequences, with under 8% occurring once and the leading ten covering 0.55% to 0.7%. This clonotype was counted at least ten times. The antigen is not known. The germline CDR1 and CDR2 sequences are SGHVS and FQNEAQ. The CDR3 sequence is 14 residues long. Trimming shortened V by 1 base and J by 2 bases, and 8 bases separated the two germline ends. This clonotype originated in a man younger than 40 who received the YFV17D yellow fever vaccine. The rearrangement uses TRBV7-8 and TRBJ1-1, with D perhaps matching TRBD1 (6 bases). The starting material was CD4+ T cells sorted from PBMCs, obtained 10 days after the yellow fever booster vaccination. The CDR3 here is CASSLVQGNTEAFF. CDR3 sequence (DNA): TGTGCCAGCAGCTTAGTACAGGGCAACACTGAAGCTTTCTTT.